These T cell receptor beta chains were read from a single sample in a study of blood T cells in healthy people across ages. One entry per CDR3 protein results from TCRdb running MiXCR on the 5' RACE reads. Counted here are about 1.7 million distinct CDR3 sequences, roughly 28% occurring once; the ten biggest clones make up roughly 8%. The sample comprised blood. These receptors all come from a woman in her 30s in good health. Each CDR3 is given with its conserved first and last residue. The D gene is left open where the match is weak.

len	v_gene	d_gene	CDR3aa
15	TRBV20-1	TRBD1	CSTGNPGQSYNEQFF
15	TRBV7-9	-	CASSSLGDRANEQFF
15	TRBV28	TRBD1	CASSNQDRDGQPQHF
14	TRBV9	-	CASSQAGTNLRYTF
17	TRBV19	-	CASSSWQISSGANVLTF
18	TRBV29-1	TRBD2	CSVRPGTSATGGSGEQYF
15	TRBV3-1	TRBD1	CASSQGTGISYEQYF
12	TRBV6-1	-	CASSGLLIEQYF
14	TRBV5-4	-	CASSSTGQRYGYTF
13	TRBV7-2	-	CASSSTWEGGYTF
16	TRBV20-1	TRBD1	CSGTTGGSTGANVLTF
17	TRBV15	TRBD2	CATRGLAGGLGTGELFF
15	TRBV5-5	TRBD1	CACSFGTGGDQPQHF
13	TRBV14	-	CASSPHDGDEQYF
17	TRBV27	TRBD1	CAIGTGLSEGDTGELFF
17	TRBV28	TRBD2	CASSSGTSGAITDTQYF
13	TRBV10-3	-	CATSLSRPYEQYF
14	TRBV25-1	TRBD1	CASSAPGGDHGYTF
13	TRBV5-1	TRBD1	CASGDRGDYGYTF
14	TRBV28	-	CASILGGHTDTQYF
16	TRBV5-1	-	CASSYGGGASSYEQYF
15	TRBV12-3/TRBV12-4	-	CASSSPGHQNYGYTF
16	TRBV5-1	TRBD2	CASSPRASGGAYEQFF
15	TRBV30	-	CAWSVPGNTKNIQYF
15	TRBV7-9	TRBD2	CVSSPGLAGFDEQFF
14	TRBV20-1	TRBD2	CSASKGLVSAEQYF
14	TRBV10-2	-	CTSVGLSNTGELFF
13	TRBV3-1	-	CASRNRDSYEQYF